A selection of T cell receptor beta chains follows, all from one sample in a study of cytomegalovirus exposure and HLA in healthy donors. Here immunoSEQ multiplex PCR was the method, and the copy in TCRdb shows in-frame clones only, minus some. The sample holds around 150,000 clones; 82% are singletons and the top ten take about 8.1%. The sequenced sample was PBMCs. All receptors derive from a woman in her forties or fifties in good health and CMV-seropositive. CDR3s include the opening cysteine and the closing phenylalanine or tryptophan. D genes are given only for firm matches. Clone size appears in some rows only: once, few, many, or a class for an expanded clone.

abundance: NA
v_gene: TRBV7-8
d_gene: NA
j_gene: TRBJ1-1
CDR3nt: TGTGCCAGCAGCTTACTAGGGGACACTGAAGCTTTCTTT
CDR3aa: CASSLLGDTEAFF

abundance: NA
v_gene: TRBV13
d_gene: NA
j_gene: TRBJ2-7
CDR3nt: TGTGCCAGCAGCTTAGACCAGGCCTACGAGCAGTACTTC
CDR3aa: CASSLDQAYEQYF

abundance: NA
v_gene: TRBV4-1
d_gene: NA
j_gene: TRBJ2-1
CDR3nt: TGCGCCAGCAGCCAAGGCGCGGTCGCCGGCCGAAGAGTGTACAATGAGCAGTTCTTC
CDR3aa: CASSQGAVAGRRVYNEQFF

abundance: NA
v_gene: TRBV5-1
d_gene: TRBD2
j_gene: TRBJ2-5
CDR3nt: TGCGCCAGCAGCTGGGCCGGGACTAGCGGGAGAATGGAGACCCAGTACTTC
CDR3aa: CASSWAGTSGRMETQYF

abundance: once
v_gene: TRBV10-3
d_gene: TRBD1
j_gene: TRBJ1-1
CDR3nt: TGTGCCACTCGACAGGGGGACACTGAAGCTTTCTTT
CDR3aa: CATRQGDTEAFF

abundance: NA
v_gene: TRBV6-5
d_gene: NA
j_gene: TRBJ2-5
CDR3nt: TGTGCCAGCAGTTCATTCCAAAGAATCCTACAAGAGACCCAGTACTTC
CDR3aa: CASSSFQRILQETQYF

abundance: NA
v_gene: TRBV27
d_gene: NA
j_gene: TRBJ2-1
CDR3nt: TGTGCCAGCAGTTTATCCCAGCGGGCCACAATCAATGAGCAGTTCTTC
CDR3aa: CASSLSQRATINEQFF

abundance: NA
v_gene: TRBV30
d_gene: NA
j_gene: TRBJ2-5
CDR3nt: TGTGCCTGGAGTCCGGTGGGGCGTCAAGAGACCCAGTACTTC
CDR3aa: CAWSPVGRQETQYF

abundance: NA
v_gene: TRBV11-2
d_gene: TRBD1
j_gene: TRBJ1-2
CDR3nt: TGTGCCAGCAGCCGTAGGACAGGTCTAGGCTACTATGGCTACACCTTC
CDR3aa: CASSRRTGLGYYGYTF

abundance: few
v_gene: TRBV28
d_gene: TRBD1
j_gene: TRBJ1-5
CDR3nt: TGTGCCAGCAGTTCAACAGGGGGGATTCCAAATCAGCCCCAGCATTTT
CDR3aa: CASSSTGGIPNQPQHF

abundance: NA
v_gene: TRBV30
d_gene: TRBD1
j_gene: TRBJ1-2
CDR3nt: TGTGCCTGGAGTGGCGGGACAGGGGACGTCTATGGCTACACCTTC
CDR3aa: CAWSGGTGDVYGYTF

abundance: NA
v_gene: TRBV11-2
d_gene: NA
j_gene: TRBJ2-1
CDR3nt: TGTGCCAGCAGCCCCCGGGCGGGAACCTACAATGAGCAGTTCTTC
CDR3aa: CASSPRAGTYNEQFF

abundance: NA
v_gene: TRBV7-6
d_gene: TRBD2
j_gene: TRBJ2-2
CDR3nt: TGTGCCAGCACCTCGACCGCCATAGCGGGAGACACCGGGGAGCTGTTTTTT
CDR3aa: CASTSTAIAGDTGELFF

abundance: NA
v_gene: TRBV21-1
d_gene: NA
j_gene: TRBJ2-7
CDR3nt: TGTGCCAGCAGCAAAGATCCTAGCGGGTCCTCCTACGAGCAGTACTTC
CDR3aa: CASSKDPSGSSYEQYF

abundance: NA
v_gene: TRBV19
d_gene: NA
j_gene: TRBJ1-1
CDR3nt: TGTGCCAGCCGATATCAGGTGACGAACACTGAAGCTTTCTTT
CDR3aa: CASRYQVTNTEAFF

abundance: NA
v_gene: TRBV28
d_gene: TRBD2
j_gene: TRBJ2-1
CDR3nt: TGTGCCAGCAGTTTAATCCCCTCTAGCGGAGGAAATGAGCAGTTCTTC
CDR3aa: CASSLIPSSGGNEQFF

abundance: NA
v_gene: TRBV30
d_gene: TRBD1
j_gene: TRBJ1-5
CDR3nt: TGTGCCTGGACCCGAGGACAGGGACTGAATCAGCCCCAGCATTTT
CDR3aa: CAWTRGQGLNQPQHF

abundance: NA
v_gene: TRBV6-5
d_gene: NA
j_gene: TRBJ2-2
CDR3nt: TGTGCCAGCCGGCGGGGAACTTACACCGGGGAGCTGTTTTTT
CDR3aa: CASRRGTYTGELFF

abundance: NA
v_gene: TRBV6-5
d_gene: NA
j_gene: TRBJ2-5
CDR3nt: TGTGCCAGCAGTCTGGACAGGGAGGGAGAGACCCAGTACTTC
CDR3aa: CASSLDREGETQYF

abundance: NA
v_gene: TRBV5-4
d_gene: TRBD2
j_gene: TRBJ2-5
CDR3nt: TGTGCCAGCAGCAGAGGACTAGCGGGAGAGACCCAGTACTTC
CDR3aa: CASSRGLAGETQYF

abundance: NA
v_gene: TRBV5-4
d_gene: TRBD2
j_gene: TRBJ2-3
CDR3nt: TGTGCCAGCAGCCCGGGACTAGCGGGACCAGATACGCAGTATTTT
CDR3aa: CASSPGLAGPDTQYF

abundance: few
v_gene: TRBV18
d_gene: NA
j_gene: TRBJ1-4
CDR3nt: TGTGCCAGCTCTCCAAAGGAGATCAGGGAAAAGCTGTTTTTT
CDR3aa: CASSPKEIREKLFF

abundance: NA
v_gene: TRBV7-2
d_gene: NA
j_gene: TRBJ1-2
CDR3nt: TGTGCCAGCAGCCCCTTTAGCCTTAACTATGGCTACACCTTC
CDR3aa: CASSPFSLNYGYTF

abundance: NA
v_gene: TRBV4-1
d_gene: NA
j_gene: TRBJ1-5
CDR3nt: TGCGCCAGCAGCCAAGACCTCGACGGGACTAGGGATTATCAGCCCCAGCATTTT
CDR3aa: CASSQDLDGTRDYQPQHF

abundance: NA
v_gene: TRBV27
d_gene: TRBD1
j_gene: TRBJ2-7
CDR3nt: TGTGCCAGCAGTTTATGGGGACAGGTCACCTACGAGCAGTACTTC
CDR3aa: CASSLWGQVTYEQYF